This T cell receptor (beta chain) is from a study of identifying expanded T cells in peripheral blood. Regarding the study as a whole: Variance in clone template counts between roughly two-week samples significantly increased with total template count across all healthy donors. Differentially abundant clones: around 1.2 between replicates, about 15 at about 13 days, 19 at four.

TCRdb's table, derived via immunoSEQ multiplex PCR, lists solely in-frame clones and lacks some. Seen here are 58,000 or so clones, about 83% observed once, and the top ten hold roughly 19%. During the collection period, no donor immune events like infections were recorded. Remarks on this clone: Its matching antigen is unknown.

Germline CDR1 and CDR2: SGHVS and FQNEAQ. V was pared by 5 bases and J by 4 bases, with 11 bases between. CDR3 size: 13 residues. The rearrangement uses TRBV7-8 and TRBJ2-5, with D unresolved. Material for sequencing was blood. This TCR was sampled from a person aged 18 to 70 in good health. The DNA for the CDR3 is TGTGCCAGCAGCCGAAGAAATGCAGAGACCCAGTACTTC. This codes for CASSRRNAETQYF.